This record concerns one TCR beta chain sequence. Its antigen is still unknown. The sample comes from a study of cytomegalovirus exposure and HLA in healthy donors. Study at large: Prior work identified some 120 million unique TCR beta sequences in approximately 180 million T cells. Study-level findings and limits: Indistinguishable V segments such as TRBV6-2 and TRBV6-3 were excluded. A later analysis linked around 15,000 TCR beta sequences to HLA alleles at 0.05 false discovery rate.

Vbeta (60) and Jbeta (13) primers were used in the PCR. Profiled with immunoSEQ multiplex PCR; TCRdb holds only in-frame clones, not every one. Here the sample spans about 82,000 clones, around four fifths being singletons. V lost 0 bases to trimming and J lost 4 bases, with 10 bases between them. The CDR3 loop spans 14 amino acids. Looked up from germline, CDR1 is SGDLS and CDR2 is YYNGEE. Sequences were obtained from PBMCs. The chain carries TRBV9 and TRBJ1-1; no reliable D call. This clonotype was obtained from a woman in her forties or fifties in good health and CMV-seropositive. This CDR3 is CASSVAAPGTEAFF. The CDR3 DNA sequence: TGTGCCAGCAGCGTAGCGGCACCAGGCACTGAAGCTTTCTTT.